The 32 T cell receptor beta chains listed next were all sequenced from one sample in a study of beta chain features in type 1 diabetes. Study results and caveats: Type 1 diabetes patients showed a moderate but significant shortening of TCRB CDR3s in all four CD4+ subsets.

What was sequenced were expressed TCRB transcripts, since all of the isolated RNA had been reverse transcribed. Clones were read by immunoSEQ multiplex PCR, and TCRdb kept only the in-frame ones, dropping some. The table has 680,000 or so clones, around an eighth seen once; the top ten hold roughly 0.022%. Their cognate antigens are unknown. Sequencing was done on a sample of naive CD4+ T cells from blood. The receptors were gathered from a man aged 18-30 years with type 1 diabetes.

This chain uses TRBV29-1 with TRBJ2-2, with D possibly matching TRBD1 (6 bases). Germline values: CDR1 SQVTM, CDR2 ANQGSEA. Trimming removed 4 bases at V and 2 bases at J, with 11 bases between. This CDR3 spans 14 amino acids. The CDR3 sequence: CSVGGQTNTGELFF. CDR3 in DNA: TGCAGCGTTGGGGGGCAAACCAACACCGGGGAGCTGTTTTTT.

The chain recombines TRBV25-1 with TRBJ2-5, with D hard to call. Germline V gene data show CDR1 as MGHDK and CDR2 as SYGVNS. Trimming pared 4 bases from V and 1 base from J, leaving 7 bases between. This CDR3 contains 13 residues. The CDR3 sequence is CASSAVVQETQYF. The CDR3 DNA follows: TGTGCCAGCAGTGCCGTGGTCCAAGAGACCCAGTACTTC.

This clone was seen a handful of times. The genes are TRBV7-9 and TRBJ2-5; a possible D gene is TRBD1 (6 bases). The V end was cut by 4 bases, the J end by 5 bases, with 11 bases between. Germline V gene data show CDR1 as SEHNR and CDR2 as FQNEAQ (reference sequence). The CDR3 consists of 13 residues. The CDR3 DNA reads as TGTGCCAGCAGCTCGAATCAGGGGGAGACCCAGTACTTC. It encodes CASSSNQGETQYF.

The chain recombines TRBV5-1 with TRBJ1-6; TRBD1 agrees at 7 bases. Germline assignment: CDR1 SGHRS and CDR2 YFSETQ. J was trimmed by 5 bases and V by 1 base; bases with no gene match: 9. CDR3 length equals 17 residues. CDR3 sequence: CASSLQGTGVNNSPLHF. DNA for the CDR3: TGCGCCAGCAGCTTGCAGGGTACAGGGGTAAATAATTCACCCCTCCACTTT.

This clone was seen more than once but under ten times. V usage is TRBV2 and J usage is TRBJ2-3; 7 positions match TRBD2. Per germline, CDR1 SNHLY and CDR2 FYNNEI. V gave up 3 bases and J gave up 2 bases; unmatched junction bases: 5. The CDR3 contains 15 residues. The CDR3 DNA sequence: TGTGCCAGCAGTGATGGAGCGGGACTCACAGATACGCAGTATTTT. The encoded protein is CASSDGAGLTDTQYF.

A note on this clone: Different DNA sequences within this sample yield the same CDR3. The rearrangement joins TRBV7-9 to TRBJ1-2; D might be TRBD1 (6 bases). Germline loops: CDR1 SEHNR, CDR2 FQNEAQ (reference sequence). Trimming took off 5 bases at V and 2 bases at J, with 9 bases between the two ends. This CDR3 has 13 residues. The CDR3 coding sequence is TGTGCCAGCAGCCCTCAGGGGAACTATGGCTACACCTTC. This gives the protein CASSPQGNYGYTF.

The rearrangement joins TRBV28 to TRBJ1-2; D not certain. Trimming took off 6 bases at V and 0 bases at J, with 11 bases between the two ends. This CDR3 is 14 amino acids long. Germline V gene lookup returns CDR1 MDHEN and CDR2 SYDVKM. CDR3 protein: CASRMASANYGYTF. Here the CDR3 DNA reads TGTGCCAGCAGGATGGCATCAGCTAACTATGGCTACACCTTC.

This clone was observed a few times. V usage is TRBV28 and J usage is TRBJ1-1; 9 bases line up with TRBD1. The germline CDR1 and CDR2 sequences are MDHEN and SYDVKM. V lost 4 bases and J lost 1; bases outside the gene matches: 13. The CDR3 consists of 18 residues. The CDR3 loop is CASSSFGTGHKGNTEAFF. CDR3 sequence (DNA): TGTGCCAGCAGTTCGTTCGGGACAGGGCATAAGGGGAACACTGAAGCTTTCTTT.

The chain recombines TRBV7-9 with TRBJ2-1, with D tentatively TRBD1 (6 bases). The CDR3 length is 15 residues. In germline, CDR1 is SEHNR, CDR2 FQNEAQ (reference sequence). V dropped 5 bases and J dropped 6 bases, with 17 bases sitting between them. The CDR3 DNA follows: TGTGCCAGCAGCCCCGGGACACCAGGTAGCAATGAGCAGTTCTTC. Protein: CASSPGTPGSNEQFF.

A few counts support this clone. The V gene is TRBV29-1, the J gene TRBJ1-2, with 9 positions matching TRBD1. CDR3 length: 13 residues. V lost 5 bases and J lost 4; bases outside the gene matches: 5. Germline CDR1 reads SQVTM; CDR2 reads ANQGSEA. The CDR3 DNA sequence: TGCAGCGTTAGACAGGGGGATGGCTATGGCTACACCTTC. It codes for CSVRQGDGYGYTF.

For the CDR3, the DNA is TGTGCCAGCAGCGTAGAGGCCCAGCGGGGGGGCTGGGAGACCCAGTACTTC. Residues: CASSVEAQRGGWETQYF. The V gene is TRBV9, the J gene TRBJ2-5; 10 bases agree with TRBD2. In germline, CDR1 is SGDLS, CDR2 YYNGEE. The CDR3 is made up of 17 amino acids. V lost 0 bases and J lost 5; bases outside the gene matches: 10. Full variable domain (missing parts from reference TRBV9 and TRBJ2-5): DSGVTQTPKHLITATGQRVTLRCSPRSGDLSVYWYQQSLDQGLQFLIQYYNGEERAKGNILERFSAQQFPDLHSELNLSSLELGDSALYFCASSVEAQRGGWETQYFGPGTRLLVL.

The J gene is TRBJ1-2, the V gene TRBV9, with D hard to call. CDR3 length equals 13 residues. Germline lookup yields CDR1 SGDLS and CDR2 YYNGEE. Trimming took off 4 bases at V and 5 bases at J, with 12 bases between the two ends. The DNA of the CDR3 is TGTGCCAGCAGCCCCTCCGGCCCTTATGGCTACACCTTC. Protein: CASSPSGPYGYTF.

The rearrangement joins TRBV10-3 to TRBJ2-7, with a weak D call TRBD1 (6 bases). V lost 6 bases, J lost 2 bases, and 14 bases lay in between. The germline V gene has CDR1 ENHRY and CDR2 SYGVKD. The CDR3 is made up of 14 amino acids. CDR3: CAIRDSSHPYEQYF. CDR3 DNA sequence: TGTGCCATCAGGGACAGTTCCCATCCCTACGAGCAGTACTTC.

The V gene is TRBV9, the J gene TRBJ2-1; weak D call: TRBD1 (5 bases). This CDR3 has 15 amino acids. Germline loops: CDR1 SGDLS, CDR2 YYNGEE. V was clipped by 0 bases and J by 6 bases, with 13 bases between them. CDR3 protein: CASSVAPVRGNEQFF. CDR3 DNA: TGTGCCAGCAGCGTAGCCCCAGTTAGGGGCAATGAGCAGTTCTTC.

The CDR3 region has the DNA TGTGCCAGCAGTCCCCGCCTCCTAGCGGGGGGTACCACAGATACGCAGTATTTT. It specifies CASSPRLLAGGTTDTQYF. V and J are TRBV28 and TRBJ2-3; 11 bases are a match to TRBD2. CDR3 length: 18 amino acids. V gave up 5 bases and J gave up 2 bases; unmatched junction bases: 12. CDR1 is MDHEN, CDR2 SYDVKM, per germline.

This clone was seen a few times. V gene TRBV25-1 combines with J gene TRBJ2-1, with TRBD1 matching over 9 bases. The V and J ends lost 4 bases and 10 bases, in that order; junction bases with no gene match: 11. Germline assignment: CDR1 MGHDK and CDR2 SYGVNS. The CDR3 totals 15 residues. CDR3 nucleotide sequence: TGTGCCAGCAGTGGGAGAAGGGACAGGGTGTGGGAGCAGTTCTTC. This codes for CASSGRRDRVWEQFF. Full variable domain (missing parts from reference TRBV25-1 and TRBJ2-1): EADIYQTPRYLVIGTGKKITLECSQTMGHDKMYWYQQDPGMELHLIHYSYGVNSTEKGDLSSESTVSRIRTEHFPLTLESARPSHTSQYLCASSGRRDRVWEQFFGPGTRLTVL.

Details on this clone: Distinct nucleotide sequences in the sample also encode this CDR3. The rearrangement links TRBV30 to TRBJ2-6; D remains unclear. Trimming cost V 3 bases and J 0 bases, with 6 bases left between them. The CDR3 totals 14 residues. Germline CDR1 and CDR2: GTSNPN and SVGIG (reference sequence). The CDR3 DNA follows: TGTGCCTGGAGCCGCAGCTCTGGGGCCAACGTCCTGACTTTC. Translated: CAWSRSSGANVLTF.

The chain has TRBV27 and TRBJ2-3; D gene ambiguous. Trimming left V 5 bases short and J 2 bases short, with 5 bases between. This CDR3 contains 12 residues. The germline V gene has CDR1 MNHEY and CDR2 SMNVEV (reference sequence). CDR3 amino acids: CASSDVTDTQYF. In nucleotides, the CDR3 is TGTGCCAGCAGTGACGTCACAGATACGCAGTATTTT.

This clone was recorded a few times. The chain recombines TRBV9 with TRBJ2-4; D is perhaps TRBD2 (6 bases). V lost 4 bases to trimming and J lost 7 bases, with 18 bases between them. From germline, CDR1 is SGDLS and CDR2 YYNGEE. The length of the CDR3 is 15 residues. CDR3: CASSHRGGIENIQYF. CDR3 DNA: TGTGCCAGCAGCCACCGGGGAGGTATCGAGAACATTCAGTACTTC.

The CDR3 is CASSVPNTEAFF. CDR3 nucleotides: TGTGCCAGCAGCGTCCCTAACACTGAAGCTTTCTTT. The chain recombines TRBV4-2 with TRBJ1-1; D is unresolved. Trimming shortened V by 5 bases and J by 2 bases, and 6 bases separated the two germline ends. This CDR3 has 12 residues. Germline V gene sequence: CDR1 LGHNA, CDR2 YNFKEQ.

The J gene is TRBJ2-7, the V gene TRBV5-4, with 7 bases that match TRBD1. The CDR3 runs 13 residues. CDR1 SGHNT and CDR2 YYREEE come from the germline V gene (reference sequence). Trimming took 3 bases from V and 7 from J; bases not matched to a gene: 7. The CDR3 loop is CASSSRTGGEQYF. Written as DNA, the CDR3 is TGTGCCAGCAGCTCCCGGACAGGTGGGGAGCAGTACTTC.

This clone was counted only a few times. CDR3 region: CASSLAAGRTQYF. The CDR3 coding sequence is TGTGCCAGCAGCTTAGCGGCAGGACGTACGCAGTATTTT. V gene TRBV7-8 combines with J gene TRBJ2-3; D is undetermined. CDR3 size: 13 residues. V lost 0 bases, J lost 8 bases, and 9 bases lay in between. CDR1 is SGHVS and CDR2 is FQNEAQ in the germline V gene.

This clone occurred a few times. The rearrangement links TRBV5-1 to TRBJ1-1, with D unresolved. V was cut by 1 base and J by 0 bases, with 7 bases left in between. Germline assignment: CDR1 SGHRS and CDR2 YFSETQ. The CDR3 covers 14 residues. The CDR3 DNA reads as TGCGCCAGCAGCTTGAGCGTACTGAACACTGAAGCTTTCTTT. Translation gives CASSLSVLNTEAFF.

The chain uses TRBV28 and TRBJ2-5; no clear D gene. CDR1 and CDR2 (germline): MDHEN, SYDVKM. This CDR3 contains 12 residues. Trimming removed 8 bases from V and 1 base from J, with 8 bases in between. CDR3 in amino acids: CASQRFQETQYF. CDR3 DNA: TGTGCCAGCCAGCGCTTCCAAGAGACCCAGTACTTC.

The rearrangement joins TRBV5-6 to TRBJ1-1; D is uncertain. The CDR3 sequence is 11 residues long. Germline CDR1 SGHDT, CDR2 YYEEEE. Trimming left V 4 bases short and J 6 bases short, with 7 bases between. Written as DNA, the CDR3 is TGTGCCAGCAGCACCGGGTCTGAAGCTTTCTTT. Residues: CASSTGSEAFF.

In DNA form, the CDR3 reads TGTGCCATCAGTGTTACCACAGGGGTTCCCTATGGCTACACCTTC. Translated: CAISVTTGVPYGYTF. The chain has TRBV10-3 and TRBJ1-2; 7 bases align to TRBD1. CDR3 length equals 15 residues. Trimming at V came to 4 bases and at J to 4 bases, leaving 9 bases not matched to a gene. The germline V gene encodes CDR1 ENHRY and CDR2 SYGVKD.

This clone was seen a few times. The CDR3 is CASSPPGGMNTEAFF. The CDR3 region has the DNA TGTGCCAGCTCACCACCAGGTGGGATGAACACTGAAGCTTTCTTT. The chain combines TRBV18 with TRBJ1-1; D uncertain. This CDR3 contains 15 residues. In germline, CDR1 is KGHSH, CDR2 LQKENI. Trimming removed 0 bases at V and 0 bases at J, with 8 bases between.

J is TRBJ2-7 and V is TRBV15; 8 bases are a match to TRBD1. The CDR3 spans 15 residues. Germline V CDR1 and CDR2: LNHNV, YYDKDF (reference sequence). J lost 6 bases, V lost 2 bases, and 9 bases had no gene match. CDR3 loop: CATSRNGQGLSEQYF. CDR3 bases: TGTGCCACCAGCAGAAACGGACAGGGACTCTCCGAGCAGTACTTC.

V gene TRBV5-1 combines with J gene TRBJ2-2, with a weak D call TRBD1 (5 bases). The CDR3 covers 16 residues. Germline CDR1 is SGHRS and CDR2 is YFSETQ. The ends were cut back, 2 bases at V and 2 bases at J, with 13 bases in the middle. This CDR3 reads CASSLNGAGNTGELFF. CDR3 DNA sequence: TGCGCCAGCAGCTTAAATGGGGCAGGAAACACCGGGGAGCTGTTTTTT.

The CDR3 region is CARKFYEQYF. The CDR3 nucleotides read TGTGCACGGAAATTCTACGAGCAGTACTTC. J is TRBJ2-7 and V is TRBV11-2; D gene ambiguous. The CDR3 covers 10 residues. Germline V gene data show CDR1 as SGHAT and CDR2 as FQNNGV. Together with reference TRBV11-2 and TRBJ2-7, the CDR3 gives the full variable domain: EAGVAQSPRYKIIEKRQSVAFWCNPISGHATLYWYQQILGQGPKLLIQFQNNGVVDDSQLPKDRFSAERLKGVDSTLKIQPAKLEDSAVYLCARKFYEQYFGPGTRLTVT.

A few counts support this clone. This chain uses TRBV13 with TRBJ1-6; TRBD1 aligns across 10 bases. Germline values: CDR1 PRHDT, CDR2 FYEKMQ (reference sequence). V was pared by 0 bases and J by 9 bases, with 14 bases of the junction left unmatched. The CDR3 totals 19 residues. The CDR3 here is CASSLGGLAGTGVLSPLHF. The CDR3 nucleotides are TGTGCCAGCAGCTTAGGGGGCTTGGCGGGGACAGGGGTCCTTTCACCCCTCCACTTT.

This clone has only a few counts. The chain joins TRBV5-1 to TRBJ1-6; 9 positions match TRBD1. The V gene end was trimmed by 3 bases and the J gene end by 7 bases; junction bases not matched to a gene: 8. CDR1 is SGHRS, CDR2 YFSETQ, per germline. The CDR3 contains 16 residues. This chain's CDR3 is CASSSGQGSSNSPLHF. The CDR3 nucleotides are TGCGCCAGCAGCTCGGGACAGGGAAGCTCGAATTCACCCCTCCACTTT.